The clone carrying this T cell receptor beta chain appeared a single time. These data are taken from a study of blood T cell repertoires in COVID-19. Study context: The United States, Italy and Spain provided the acute and convalescent COVID-19 samples. T cells, B-cell-depleted T cells, or PBMCs supplied cDNA or gDNA.

As originally analysed: It was from reference gene primer amplification that nucleated cell counts were estimated. TCRdb keeps only in-frame clones here, not all; method: immunoSEQ multiplex PCR. That table is the source of V, J and clone size, and D and trimming were worked out from the DNA. The table has more than 95,000 clones, 80% to 90% seen once. The CDR3 has 15 residues. Germline loops: CDR1 SNHLY, CDR2 FYNNEI. Trimming took off 0 bases at V and 6 bases at J, with 9 bases between the two ends. V gene TRBV2 combines with J gene TRBJ1-6, with D perhaps TRBD1 (5 bases). Sequencing input: peripheral blood. This TCR was sampled from a man aged 60-69 years with acute or convalescent COVID-19. CDR3 sequence reads: CASSEARQGNSPLHF. The CDR3 DNA reads as TGTGCCAGCAGTGAAGCGCGGCAGGGTAATTCACCCCTCCACTTT.